The entry below describes one T cell receptor (beta chain). No antigen is known for it. Primers included in the PCR were 60 Vbeta and 13 Jbeta primers. Repertoires were generated with immunoSEQ multiplex PCR, while TCRdb's copy carries only in-frame clones and drops some. The table lists under 200,000 clones, roughly 13% of them singletons. Unmatched junction bases numbered 6, after V lost 6 bases and J lost 5 bases. Germline CDR1 and CDR2: SNHLY and FYNNEI. The CDR3 sequence is 14 residues long. The data were obtained in a study of cytomegalovirus exposure and HLA in healthy donors. Findings and limits, study-wide: Across HLA loci, a later analysis found differing TCR association rates, with DRB1 most and HLA-C fewest.

This TCR came from a man between 45 and 60 years old in good health and CMV-seropositive. The sequenced material came from PBMCs. This chain joins TRBV2 and TRBJ2-3; the match to TRBD1 covers 9 bases. The CDR3: CASRQQGAGDTQYF. CDR3 sequence (DNA): TGTGCCAGCAGACAACAGGGGGCGGGAGATACGCAGTATTTT.